This TCR beta chain was observed in a study of blood T cells in healthy people across ages. This clonotype was counted a few times. A second roughly 6 to 12 cycle PCR used barcoded and J-beta primers. TCRdb passed the 5' RACE reads through MiXCR, listing each CDR3 protein once. Among hundreds of thousands of distinct CDR3 sequences listed, 49% were seen once. CDR1 and CDR2 from the germline V gene are SQVTM and ANQGSEA. The length of the CDR3 is 14 residues. V trimming: 0 bases; J trimming: 4 bases; junction bases outside the gene matches: 2. Caucasian, healthy and from Russia, the donors were aged between about 6 and 90.

The sequence came from a woman aged 55-69 years in good health. The sample comprised blood. The chain joins TRBV29-1 to TRBJ1-2; TRBD1 matches 10 bases. CDR3 amino acids: CSVEDGTGAYGYTF. The CDR3 bases are TGCAGCGTTGAAGATGGGACAGGGGCCTATGGCTACACCTTC.